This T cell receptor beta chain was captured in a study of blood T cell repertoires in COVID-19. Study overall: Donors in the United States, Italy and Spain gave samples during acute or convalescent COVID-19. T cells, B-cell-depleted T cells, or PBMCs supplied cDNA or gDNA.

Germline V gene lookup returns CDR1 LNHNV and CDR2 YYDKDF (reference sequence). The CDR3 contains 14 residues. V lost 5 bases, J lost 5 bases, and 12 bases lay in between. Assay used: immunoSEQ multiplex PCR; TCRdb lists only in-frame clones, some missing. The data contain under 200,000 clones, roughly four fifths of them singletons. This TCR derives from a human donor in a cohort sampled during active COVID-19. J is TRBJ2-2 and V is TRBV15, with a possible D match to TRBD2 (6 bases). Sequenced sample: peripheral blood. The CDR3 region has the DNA TGTGCCACCAGCGGGGGGAAGGGAACCGGGGAGCTGTTTTTT. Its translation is CATSGGKGTGELFF.